This T cell receptor (beta chain) derives from a study of T cells in Graves' hyperthyroidism and ophthalmopathy. Whole-study results and caveats: Most expanded thyroid clonotypes above 0.001 recurred in blood.

Ophthalmopathy cases scored 3 or more on the Clinical Activity Score and 4 or more on NOSPECS grade, with duration below 3 months. The authors took PBMCs from 10 ml fresh peripheral blood. Germline CDR1 MDHEN, CDR2 SYDVKM. The CDR3 runs 15 residues. V lost 2 bases to trimming and J lost 9 bases; unmatched junction nucleotides: 8. Many counts were recorded for this clonotype. As yet, its antigen is unknown. TCR beta CDR3 region amplification was performed from RNA transcripts. HTBI primers were the set used in a first-round RT-PCR of the TCR CDR3. TCRdb re-called the multiplex PCR reads with MiXCR, one entry per CDR3 protein. The sample lists 550,000 to 600,000 distinct CDR3 sequences; 13% to 15% were seen once.

The J gene is TRBJ1-5, the V gene TRBV28; the match to TRBD1 covers 9 bases. This TCR was sampled from a woman under 30 with Graves' ophthalmopathy. Sequencing was done on a sample of blood. The CDR3 sequence is CASSLRTGALGPQHF. The CDR3 DNA reads as TGTGCCAGCAGTTTAAGGACAGGGGCCTTGGGGCCCCAGCATTTT.